These 11 T cell receptor beta chains were all obtained from the same sample, sequenced in a study of T cell responses to AZD1222 COVID-19 vaccine. Libraries were prepared by immunoSEQ multiplex PCR; TCRdb keeps only in-frame clonotypes and omits some of them. The sample has 90,000 to 150,000 clones, about 90% seen once. Here the sequenced sample was peripheral blood, taken on day 0 of AZD1222 vaccination. The receptors were gathered from an adult in good health.

This clone was recorded only once. V usage is TRBV6-4 and J usage is TRBJ1-5; 12 positions match TRBD1. The V segment lost 0 bases and the J segment 0 bases; nucleotides outside the gene matches: 9. The CDR3 contains 20 residues. Germline assignment: CDR1 MRHNA and CDR2 SNTAGT. This chain's CDR3 is CASSDSRRDRGLYSNQPQHF. CDR3 coding DNA: TGTGCCAGCAGTGACTCTCGGCGGGACAGGGGGCTCTATAGCAATCAGCCCCAGCATTTT.

The genes are TRBV23-1 and TRBJ1-1; D gene ambiguous. TRBV23-1 is classed as an ORF, of uncertain function. The CDR3 contains 16 residues. V lost 0 bases to trimming and J lost 1 base, with 12 bases between them. CDR3: CASSQSDNQPNTEAFF. CDR3 DNA sequence: TGCGCCAGCAGTCAATCTGATAACCAACCGAACACTGAAGCTTTCTTT.

The chain is built from TRBV11-2 and TRBJ1-1, with 10 nucleotides matching TRBD1. The length of the CDR3 is 15 residues. Unmatched junction bases numbered 9, after V lost 5 bases and J lost 6 bases. CDR1 and CDR2 (germline): SGHAT, FQNNGV. The DNA of the CDR3 is TGTGCCAGCAGCAGAGGGGGACAGGGGAGAGCTGAAGCTTTCTTT. Protein: CASSRGGQGRAEAFF.

V is TRBV7-2 and J is TRBJ2-2; 10 nucleotides align to TRBD2. The V segment lost 0 bases and the J segment 3 bases; nucleotides outside the gene matches: 4. The CDR3 is 17 residues long. From germline, CDR1 is SGHTA and CDR2 FQGNSA. The CDR3 DNA follows: TGTGCCAGCAGCTTAGCGAAGAGCGGGGGGGACACCGGGGAGCTGTTTTTT. Translated: CASSLAKSGGDTGELFF.

The CDR3 DNA follows: TGTGCCAGCAGATCCGGGACAGGGAGTATAGGTGGCTACACCTTC. This codes for CASRSGTGSIGGYTF. V gene TRBV5-4 combines with J gene TRBJ1-2; the match to TRBD1 covers 9 bases. There are 15 residues in the CDR3. Germline CDR1 and CDR2: SGHNT and YYREEE (reference sequence). Germline trimming cut 5 bases from V and 7 bases from J; bases unmatched to any gene: 12.

This clone was recorded only once. This chain links TRBV7-9 with TRBJ2-5; the match to TRBD1 covers 12 bases. CDR1 is SEHNR, CDR2 FQNEAQ, per germline (reference sequence). V lost 4 bases and J lost 4; bases outside the gene matches: 4. This CDR3 has 15 residues. Written as DNA, the CDR3 is TGTGCCAGCAGCTGGGGGACAGGGGGCAGAGAGACCCAGTACTTC. Translating it yields CASSWGTGGRETQYF.

V gene TRBV11-3 combines with J gene TRBJ2-7, with D possibly being TRBD1 (6 bases). Germline V gene lookup returns CDR1 SGHNT and CDR2 YENEEA. With 5 bases removed from V and 3 bases from J, the gap between germline ends came to 8 bases. CDR3 length equals 12 residues. The DNA for the CDR3 is TGTGCCAGCAGCCGGACAGTCTACGAGCAGTACTTC. Translation gives CASSRTVYEQYF.

The chain carries TRBV5-1 and TRBJ1-4; 9 bases agree with TRBD1. The CDR3 length is 14 residues. Trimming cost V 5 bases and J 5 bases; bases outside gene matches: 4. CDR1 and CDR2 (germline): SGHRS, YFSETQ. This CDR3 reads CASSSGTGNEKLFF. The CDR3 nucleotides are TGCGCCAGCAGTTCCGGGACAGGGAATGAAAAACTGTTTTTT.

The rearrangement uses TRBV18 and TRBJ2-1, with 12 bases identical to TRBD1. Germline CDR1 and CDR2: KGHSH and LQKENI. The V and J ends lost 8 bases and 3 bases, in that order; junction bases with no gene match: 5. This CDR3 is 15 amino acids long. The CDR3 protein is CASARDRGLYNEQFF. Written as DNA, the CDR3 is TGTGCCAGCGCCCGGGACAGGGGGCTCTACAATGAGCAGTTCTTC.

The V and J genes are TRBV10-3 and TRBJ1-2, with D possibly matching TRBD1 (5 bases). The CDR3 covers 15 residues. Trimming shortened V by 6 bases and J by 3 bases, and 17 bases separated the two germline ends. From germline, CDR1 is ENHRY and CDR2 SYGVKD. The CDR3 DNA reads TGTGCCATCAGCCGAAGGTCGGTAGGGGACTATGGCTACACCTTC. Translation gives CAISRRSVGDYGYTF.

This clone has only one observation. This chain connects TRBV7-9 to TRBJ2-7, with D possibly being TRBD1 (6 bases). CDR1 and CDR2 from the germline V gene are SEHNR and FQNEAQ (reference sequence). Trimming stripped 5 bases from V and 5 bases from J, with 25 bases between. CDR3 length: 17 amino acids. This CDR3 is CASSPGSEGQGSNEQYF. In nucleotides, the CDR3 is TGTGCCAGCAGCCCCGGTTCTGAGGGACAAGGTAGTAACGAGCAGTACTTC.